A single sample is the source of the 22 T cell receptor beta chains below, sequenced in a study of OX40 agonist ivuxolimab in advanced cancers. The protocol was immunoSEQ multiplex PCR, while the TCRdb copy is restricted to in-frame clones and leaves out a portion. The repertoire has 73,000 or so clones, around 86% of them found once; the top ten carry approximately 0.7%. This specimen was CD4+ or CD8+ T cells sorted from blood, taken in a trial of the OX40 agonist ivuxolimab. These receptors originate from an adult with an advanced solid tumor such as melanoma, head and neck, liver or kidney cancer.

The count of this clone is one. The CDR3 DNA sequence: TGTGCCTGGAGTGTACGTTCTGGGTTTTACGAGCAGTACTTC. Its protein is CAWSVRSGFYEQYF. J is TRBJ2-7 and V is TRBV30; no firm D call. Trimming removed 0 bases from V and 4 bases from J, with 13 bases in between. Germline V gives CDR1 GTSNPN, CDR2 SVGIG (reference sequence). This CDR3 comprises 14 residues. Variable domain in full (rest from reference TRBV30 and TRBJ2-7): SQTIHQWPATLVQPVGSPLSLECTVEGTSNPNLYWYRQAAGRGLQLLFYSVGIGQISSEVPQNLSASRPQDRQFILSSKKLLLSDSGFYLCAWSVRSGFYEQYFGPGTRLTVT.

J is TRBJ2-7 and V is TRBV7-6; 12 nucleotides match TRBD2. Germline V lookup: CDR1 SGHVS, CDR2 FNYEAQ. There are 15 residues in the CDR3. After removal of 5 bases from V and 5 bases from J, the junction contained 7 bases not matched to a gene. The CDR3 protein is CASSLGTSGRDEQYF. CDR3 in DNA: TGTGCCAGCAGCCTCGGGACTAGCGGGCGGGACGAGCAGTACTTC.

The CDR3 protein is CASSLGGRLAKNIQYF. The CDR3 DNA reads as TGTGCCAGCAGTTTGGGAGGGCGACTAGCCAAAAACATTCAGTACTTC. J is TRBJ2-4 and V is TRBV6-5; 7 bases are shared with TRBD2. Germline CDR1 reads MNHEY; CDR2 reads SVGAGI. V was clipped by 4 bases and J by 0 bases; unmatched bases: 6. The CDR3 has 16 amino acids.

For this clone: The germline gene is not matched at one end of the junction; a read error may be the cause. The chain recombines TRBV6-5 with TRBJ1-2; no firm D call. Germline V gives CDR1 MNHEY, CDR2 SVGAGI. This CDR3 is 13 amino acids long. The DNA for the CDR3 is TGTGCCATCAGTGAGCAGGAGAACTATGGCTACACCTTC. Its protein product is CAISEQENYGYTF.

The rearrangement uses TRBV6-5 and TRBJ1-2; a possible D gene is TRBD1 (5 bases). The V end lost 6 bases, the J end lost 7 bases, and 18 bases lay between the germline ends. Germline V gives CDR1 MNHEY, CDR2 SVGAGI. This CDR3 is built from 14 residues. The CDR3 DNA follows: TGTGCCAGCAGACAGTCTGGGACTAGGGGTGGCTACACCTTC. Translating gives CASRQSGTRGGYTF.

This clone showed up just once. Other DNA sequences in the same sample also yield this CDR3. The chain employs TRBV7-9 and TRBJ2-1, with 7 bases aligning to TRBD1. The junction had 10 bases not matched to a gene; V was cut back by 6 bases and J by 8 bases. The CDR3 is made up of 14 amino acids. Germline-derived CDR1 and CDR2 are SEHNR and FQNEAQ (reference sequence). Written as DNA, the CDR3 is TGTGCCAGCAGTCGAACGACAGGGCCATATGAGCAGTTCTTC. Encoded protein: CASSRTTGPYEQFF.

This chain links TRBV28 with TRBJ2-3; D gene unclear. V lost 4 bases to trimming and J lost 0 bases, with 14 bases between them. From germline, CDR1 is MDHEN and CDR2 SYDVKM. The CDR3 runs 16 residues. In nucleotides, the CDR3 is TGTGCCAGCAGTTCGCCGACTTCTGGTAGCACAGATACGCAGTATTTT. It is translated as CASSSPTSGSTDTQYF.

The chain has TRBV14 and TRBJ2-1; the D is unclear. Germline CDR1 is SGHDN and CDR2 is FVKESK. The CDR3 runs to 14 residues. Between the trimmed V and J ends, which lost 0 bases and 8 bases, there was a span of 11 bases. For the CDR3, the DNA is TGTGCCAGCAGCCAAGATTATCCGGACCATGAGCAGTTCTTC. Its translation: CASSQDYPDHEQFF.

The rearrangement uses TRBV7-2 and TRBJ2-3; 9 bases fit TRBD2. The CDR3 length is 16 residues. V shed 1 base and J 2 bases; nucleotides not matched to a gene: 4. CDR1 and CDR2 from the germline V gene are SGHTA and FQGNSA. The CDR3 loop reads CASSLGLAEITDTQYF. In DNA, the CDR3 is TGTGCCAGCAGCTTAGGACTAGCGGAGATCACAGATACGCAGTATTTT.

This chain uses TRBV6-1 with TRBJ1-1, with D unclear. The length of the CDR3 is 10 residues. V was cut by 2 bases and J by 11 bases, with 6 bases left in between. Germline loops: CDR1 MNHNS, CDR2 SASEGT. CDR3 DNA sequence: TGTGCCAGCAGTGAATTTGTGGCTTTCTTT. This codes for CASSEFVAFF.

CDR3 protein: CASSSTSGGPQETQYF. Written as DNA, the CDR3 is TGTGCCAGCAGTTCGACTAGCGGGGGGCCTCAAGAGACCCAGTACTTC. The gene calls are TRBV28 and TRBJ2-5, with 13 bases lining up with TRBD2. The J segment lost 2 bases and the V segment lost 4 bases, leaving 4 bases of the junction unmatched. The germline V gene encodes CDR1 MDHEN and CDR2 SYDVKM. The length of the CDR3 is 16 residues.

This clone was counted a single time. J is TRBJ2-2 and V is TRBV11-3; possible D gene TRBD1, 5 bases. The V gene's germline CDR1 is SGHNT and CDR2 YENEEA. CDR3 length equals 13 residues. Trimming removed 4 bases at V and 7 bases at J, with 10 bases between. CDR3 bases: TGTGCCAGCAGCTCGGACAACCTCGGGGAGCTGTTTTTT. It encodes CASSSDNLGELFF.

This clone has only a few counts. The genes are TRBV9 and TRBJ2-7; 8 bases align to TRBD2. Germline lookup yields CDR1 SGDLS and CDR2 YYNGEE. With V trimmed by 2 bases and J by 2 bases, 3 bases remained unmatched. The CDR3 sequence is 14 residues long. CDR3 nucleotide sequence: TGTGCCAGCAGCGTCACGGGAGGGCCCTACGAGCAGTACTTC. Amino acids: CASSVTGGPYEQYF.

The chain uses TRBV18 and TRBJ1-2, with a tentative D call TRBD1 (6 bases). The germline gives CDR1 KGHSH, CDR2 LQKENI. This CDR3 spans 13 amino acids. Trimming removed 1 base from V and 8 bases from J, with 11 bases in between. The CDR3 spells CASSPQGGRGYTF. The CDR3 nucleotides are TGTGCCAGCTCACCACAGGGGGGCAGAGGCTACACCTTC.

This chain connects TRBV28 to TRBJ1-1; D not resolved. CDR3 length: 13 amino acids. Germline V gives CDR1 MDHEN, CDR2 SYDVKM. The V gene lost 2 bases and the J gene lost 5 bases, with 9 bases spanning the gap. CDR3 DNA sequence: TGTGCCAGCAGTTTAAGGGCGCGGACTGAAGCTTTCTTT. It yields the protein CASSLRARTEAFF.

This sequence joins TRBV27 and TRBJ2-2; TRBD1 is a possible D gene (6 bases). From germline, CDR1 is MNHEY and CDR2 SMNVEV (reference sequence). The CDR3 has 16 residues. V was clipped by 3 bases and J by 2 bases, with 13 bases between them. This CDR3 reads CASSFPGTQNTGELFF. Written as DNA, the CDR3 is TGTGCCAGCAGTTTCCCCGGGACACAAAACACCGGGGAGCTGTTTTTT.

The gene calls are TRBV6-5 and TRBJ1-3, with TRBD1 matching 7 bases. V lost 5 bases to trimming and J lost 4 bases; unmatched junction nucleotides: 5. Germline CDR1 and CDR2: MNHEY and SVGAGI. CDR3 size: 14 residues. CDR3 coding DNA: TGTGCCAGCAGTCCAACAGGGGTGGGAAACACCATATATTTT. Its protein is CASSPTGVGNTIYF.

The chain links TRBV19 to TRBJ2-1; D is ambiguous. Trimming removed 1 base at V and 3 bases at J, with 7 bases between. The CDR3 is 14 residues long. Germline V gene sequence: CDR1 LNHDA, CDR2 SQIVND (reference sequence). The CDR3 sequence is CASSIATRYNEQFF. The DNA of the CDR3 is TGTGCCAGTAGTATAGCGACCCGCTACAATGAGCAGTTCTTC.

The V and J genes are TRBV27 and TRBJ1-5; 7 bases agree with TRBD1. Germline CDR1 and CDR2: MNHEY and SMNVEV (reference sequence). CDR3 size: 14 residues. V shed 8 bases and J 0 bases; nucleotides not matched to a gene: 4. The CDR3 DNA is TGTGCCAGCGGGACAGTAAATAGCAATCAGCCCCAGCATTTT. It specifies CASGTVNSNQPQHF.

The chain recombines TRBV10-3 with TRBJ2-2; D is ambiguous. CDR1 ENHRY and CDR2 SYGVKD come from the germline V gene. V was cut by 0 bases and J by 1 base, with 6 bases left in between. The CDR3 is made up of 15 amino acids. CDR3: CAISESKQNTGELFF. For the CDR3, the DNA is TGTGCCATCAGTGAGTCAAAACAGAACACCGGGGAGCTGTTTTTT.

The chain links TRBV6-5 to TRBJ1-5, with D possibly TRBD1 on 6 matching bases. The CDR3 spans 14 residues. Germline V gene lookup returns CDR1 MNHEY and CDR2 SVGAGI. V gave up 4 bases and J gave up 4 bases, with 11 bases separating them. CDR3 residues: CASSFRGGNQPQHF. CDR3 sequence (DNA): TGTGCCAGCAGTTTTAGGGGGGGGAATCAGCCCCAGCATTTT.

The gene calls are TRBV5-5 and TRBJ1-1; D possibly corresponds to TRBD1 (6 bases). The V end lost 5 bases, the J end lost 0 bases, and 11 bases lay between the germline ends. The CDR3 covers 14 residues. Germline CDR1 is SGHKS and CDR2 is YYEKEE (reference sequence). The CDR3 DNA sequence: TGTGCCAGCAGGTTCAGGGGAATGAACACTGAAGCTTTCTTT. Protein: CASRFRGMNTEAFF.